A single sample gave rise to the 15 T cell receptor beta chains below, sequenced in a study of early T cells in non-severe SARS-CoV-2 infection. TCRdb re-analysed the 5' RACE reads in MiXCR, keeping a single row per CDR3 protein. The sample yields 84,000 or so distinct CDR3 sequences, 12% seen once. The source material was whole blood. Every receptor here comes from an adult who was a healthcare worker with PCR-confirmed SARS-CoV-2 infection or an uninfected control (not recorded which).

The V gene is TRBV7-3, the J gene TRBJ2-5; D perhaps matches TRBD1 (5 bases). V dropped 5 bases and J dropped 1 base, with 20 bases sitting between them. In germline, CDR1 is SGHTA, CDR2 FQGTGA. The length of the CDR3 is 17 residues. For the CDR3, the DNA is TGTGCCAGCAGCCCCCAACCCCTGGGGCAGGGCCAAGAGACCCAGTACTTC. It is translated as CASSPQPLGQGQETQYF.

Ten or more counts support this clonotype. The chain links TRBV12-3 or TRBV12-4 to TRBJ2-7; tentatively, D is TRBD1 or TRBD2 (5 bases each). Trimming stripped 7 bases from V and 2 bases from J, with 15 bases between. The CDR3 has 14 residues. As DNA, the CDR3 is TGTGCCAGCACTCGGGCCCGGGGACCCTACGAGCAGTACTTC. Amino acids: CASTRARGPYEQYF.

The V gene is TRBV6-6, the J gene TRBJ2-3; TRBD2 matches at 9 bases. The J segment lost 3 bases and the V segment lost 2 bases, leaving 6 bases of the junction unmatched. CDR3 length: 16 amino acids. Germline CDR1 reads MNHNY; CDR2 reads SVGAGI (reference sequence). The CDR3 loop reads CASSYTLAGETDTQYF. Here the CDR3 DNA reads TGTGCCAGCAGTTACACCTTAGCGGGAGAGACAGATACGCAGTATTTT.

This clonotype was observed at least ten times. The chain links TRBV5-1 to TRBJ1-3; D ambiguous. The CDR3 is 14 residues long. Trimming stripped 4 bases from V and 4 bases from J, with 12 bases between. Germline lookup yields CDR1 SGHRS and CDR2 YFSETQ. The CDR3 bases are TGCGCCAGCAGCGCGACGGTCCAGGGAAACACCATATATTTT. Translated, it gives CASSATVQGNTIYF.

This clonotype was seen at least ten times. The chain combines TRBV27 with TRBJ1-6, with D hard to call. The CDR3 contains 15 residues. Germline CDR1 MNHEY, CDR2 SMNVEV (reference sequence). The V end lost 2 bases, the J end lost 10 bases, and 15 bases lay between the germline ends. The CDR3 is CASSLGPQGRSPLHF. In DNA form, the CDR3 reads TGTGCCAGCAGTTTAGGGCCCCAAGGGCGCTCACCCCTCCACTTT.

The chain combines TRBV11-2 with TRBJ2-5; 11 nucleotides align to TRBD2. The CDR3 sequence is 17 residues long. J gave up 3 bases and V 5 bases, and 11 bases lay outside the gene matches. Germline CDR1 SGHAT, CDR2 FQNNGV. CDR3 sequence: CASSPRIKTSGKETQYF. The CDR3, as DNA: TGTGCCAGCAGCCCTAGAATCAAGACTAGCGGGAAAGAGACCCAGTACTTC.

This clonotype was picked up a small number of times. This chain uses TRBV29-1 with TRBJ2-3, with 8 bases aligning to TRBD1. J lost 3 bases, V lost 0 bases, and 5 bases had no gene match. In germline, CDR1 is SQVTM, CDR2 ANQGSEA. This CDR3 is built from 15 residues. CDR3 in DNA: TGCAGCGTTGAAGATCGAAGGACAGGGACAGATACGCAGTATTTT. Its protein is CSVEDRRTGTDTQYF.

This chain connects TRBV28 to TRBJ2-5; D perhaps matches TRBD1 (6 bases). The CDR3 has 13 amino acids. Trimming took off 9 bases at V and 2 bases at J, with 13 bases between the two ends. The V gene's germline CDR1 is MDHEN and CDR2 SYDVKM. The CDR3 loop reads CASEGTPQETQYF. The CDR3 bases are TGTGCCAGTGAAGGGACACCTCAAGAGACCCAGTACTTC.

This clonotype was found many times. The chain uses TRBV20-1 and TRBJ1-1, with TRBD1 identical over 8 bases. The CDR3 has 14 residues. Germline trimming cut 3 bases from V and 0 bases from J; bases unmatched to any gene: 3. Germline CDR1 DFQATT, CDR2 SNEGSKA (reference sequence). Here the CDR3 DNA reads TGCAGTGCTAGCCTGGACAGGGTGAACACTGAAGCTTTCTTT. Translated: CSASLDRVNTEAFF.

This clonotype was counted many times. This CDR3 reads CASSLQQGAWEQYF. As DNA, the CDR3 is TGTGCCAGCAGTTTACAACAGGGGGCATGGGAGCAGTACTTC. The rearrangement joins TRBV28 to TRBJ2-7, with 9 nucleotides matching TRBD1. CDR3 length equals 14 residues. Per the germline V gene, CDR1 is MDHEN and CDR2 is SYDVKM. The junction had 6 bases not matched to a gene; V was cut back by 2 bases and J by 7 bases.

This clonotype showed up many times. V is TRBV7-8 and J is TRBJ2-1, with a weak D call TRBD2 (5 bases). Germline values: CDR1 SGHVS, CDR2 FQNEAQ. Deletions cut 5 bases from V and 6 bases from J, with 14 bases between. The CDR3 runs 14 residues. The CDR3 here is CASSPTEASNEQFF. The CDR3 nucleotides are TGTGCCAGCAGCCCAACGGAGGCCTCCAATGAGCAGTTCTTC.

This clonotype was picked up many times. The V and J genes are TRBV21-1 and TRBJ2-3. TRBV21-1 is marked as a pseudogene. The CDR3 is made up of 10 amino acids. For the CDR3, the DNA is TGTGAAAGACACACAGATACGCAGTATTTT. Translated: CERHTDTQYF.

The V gene is TRBV19, the J gene TRBJ2-3; D might be TRBD2 (6 bases). V gave up 5 bases and J gave up 3 bases, with 9 bases separating them. CDR1 is LNHDA, CDR2 SQIVND, per germline (reference sequence). This CDR3 is built from 13 residues. DNA for the CDR3: TGTGCCAGTAGTGCAGGGAGGACAGATACGCAGTATTTT. Translated: CASSAGRTDTQYF.

This clonotype was detected many times. The chain recombines TRBV29-1 with TRBJ2-3; 8 bases match TRBD2. CDR3 size: 14 residues. Germline trimming cut 7 bases from V and 4 bases from J; bases unmatched to any gene: 10. The germline CDR1 and CDR2 sequences are SQVTM and ANQGSEA. This CDR3 reads CSALPGLVADTQYF. The DNA of the CDR3 is TGCAGCGCACTTCCGGGACTAGTGGCAGATACGCAGTATTTT.

This chain joins TRBV7-2 and TRBJ2-3; a possible D gene is TRBD1 (6 bases). CDR3 length: 11 residues. CDR1 and CDR2 from the germline V gene are SGHTA and FQGNSA. Trimming left V 3 bases short and J 13 bases short, with 11 bases between. The CDR3, as DNA: TGTGCCAGCAGCTTCTCCCAGGGGAAGTATTTT. This translates into CASSFSQGKYF.